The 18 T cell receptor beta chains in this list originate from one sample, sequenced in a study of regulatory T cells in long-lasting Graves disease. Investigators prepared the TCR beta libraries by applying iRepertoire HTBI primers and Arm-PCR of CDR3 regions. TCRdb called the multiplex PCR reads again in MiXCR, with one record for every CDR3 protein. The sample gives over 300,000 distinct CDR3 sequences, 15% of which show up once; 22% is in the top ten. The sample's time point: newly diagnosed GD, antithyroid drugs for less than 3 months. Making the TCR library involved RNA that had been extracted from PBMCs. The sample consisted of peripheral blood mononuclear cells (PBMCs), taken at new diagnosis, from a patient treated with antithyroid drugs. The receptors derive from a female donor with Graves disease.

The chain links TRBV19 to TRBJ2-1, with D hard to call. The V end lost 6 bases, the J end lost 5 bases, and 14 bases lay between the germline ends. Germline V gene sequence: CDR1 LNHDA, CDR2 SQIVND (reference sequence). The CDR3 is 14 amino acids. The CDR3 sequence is CASRPYGGHNEQFF. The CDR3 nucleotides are TGTGCCAGTAGGCCCTATGGCGGTCACAATGAGCAGTTCTTC.

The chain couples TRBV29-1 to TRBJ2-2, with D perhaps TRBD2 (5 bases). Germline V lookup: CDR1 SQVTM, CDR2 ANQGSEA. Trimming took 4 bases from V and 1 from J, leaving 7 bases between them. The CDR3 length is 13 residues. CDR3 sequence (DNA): TGCAGCGTTGTTGGAGGGAACACCGGGGAGCTGTTTTTT. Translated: CSVVGGNTGELFF.

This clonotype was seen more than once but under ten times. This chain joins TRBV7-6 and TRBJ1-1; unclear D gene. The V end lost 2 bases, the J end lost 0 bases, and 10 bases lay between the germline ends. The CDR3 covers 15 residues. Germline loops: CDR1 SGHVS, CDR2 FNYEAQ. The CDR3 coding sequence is TGTGCCAGCAGCTTACAACGGAACATGAACACTGAAGCTTTCTTT. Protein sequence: CASSLQRNMNTEAFF.

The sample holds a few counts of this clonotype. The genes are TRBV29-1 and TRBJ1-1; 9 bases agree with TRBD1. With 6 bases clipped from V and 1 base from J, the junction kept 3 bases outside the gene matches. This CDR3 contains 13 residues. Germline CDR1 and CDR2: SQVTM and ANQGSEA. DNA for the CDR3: TGCAGCGTCTCGACAGGGGGGAACACTGAAGCTTTCTTT. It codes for CSVSTGGNTEAFF.

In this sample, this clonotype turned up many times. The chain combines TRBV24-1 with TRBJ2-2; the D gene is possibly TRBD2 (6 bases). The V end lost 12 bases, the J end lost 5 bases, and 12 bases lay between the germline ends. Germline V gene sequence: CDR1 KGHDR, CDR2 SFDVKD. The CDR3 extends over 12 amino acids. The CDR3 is CASGGETGELFF. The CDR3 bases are TGTGCCTCGGGCGGGGAGACCGGGGAGCTGTTTTTT.

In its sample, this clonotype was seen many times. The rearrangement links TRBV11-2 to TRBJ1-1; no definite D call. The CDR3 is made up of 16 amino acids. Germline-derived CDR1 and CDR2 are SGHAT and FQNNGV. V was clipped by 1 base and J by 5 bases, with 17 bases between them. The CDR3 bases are TGTGCCAGCAGCTTAGCAGGAAGAGTTGCCGGGACTGAAGCTTTCTTT. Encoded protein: CASSLAGRVAGTEAFF. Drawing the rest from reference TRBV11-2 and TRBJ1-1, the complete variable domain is EAGVAQSPRYKIIEKRQSVAFWCNPISGHATLYWYQQILGQGPKLLIQFQNNGVVDDSQLPKDRFSAERLKGVDSTLKIQPAKLEDSAVYLCASSLAGRVAGTEAFFGQGTRLTVV.

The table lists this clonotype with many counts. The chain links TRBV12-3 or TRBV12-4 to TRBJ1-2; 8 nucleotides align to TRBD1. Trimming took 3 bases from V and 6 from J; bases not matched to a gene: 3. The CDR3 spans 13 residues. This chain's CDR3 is CASSLPDRDGYTF. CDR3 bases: TGTGCCAGCAGTTTGCCGGACAGGGATGGCTACACCTTC.

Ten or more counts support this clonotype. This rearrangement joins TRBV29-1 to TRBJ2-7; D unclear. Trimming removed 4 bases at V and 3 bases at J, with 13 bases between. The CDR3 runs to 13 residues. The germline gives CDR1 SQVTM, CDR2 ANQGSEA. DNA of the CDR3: TGCAGCGTTGGCCAGGTTACGGACTACGAGCAGTACTTC. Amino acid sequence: CSVGQVTDYEQYF.

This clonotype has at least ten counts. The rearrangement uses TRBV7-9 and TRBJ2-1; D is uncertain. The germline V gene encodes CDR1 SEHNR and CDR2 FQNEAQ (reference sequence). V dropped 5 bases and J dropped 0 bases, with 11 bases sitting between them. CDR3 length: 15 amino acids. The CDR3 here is CASSLTYASYNEQFF. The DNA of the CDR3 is TGTGCCAGCAGCCTGACGTACGCCTCCTACAATGAGCAGTTCTTC.

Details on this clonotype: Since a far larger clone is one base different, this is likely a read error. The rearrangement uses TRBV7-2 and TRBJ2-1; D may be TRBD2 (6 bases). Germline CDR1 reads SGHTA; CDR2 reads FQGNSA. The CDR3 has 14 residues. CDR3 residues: CASRPAGGEDTQCF. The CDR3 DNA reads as TGTGCCAGCAGACCGGCGGGCGGGGAAGATACGCAGTGTTTT.

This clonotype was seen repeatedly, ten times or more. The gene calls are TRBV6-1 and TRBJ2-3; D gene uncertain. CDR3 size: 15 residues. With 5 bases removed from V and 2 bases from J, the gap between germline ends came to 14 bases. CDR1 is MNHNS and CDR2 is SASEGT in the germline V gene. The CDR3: CASSTRVTDTDTQYF. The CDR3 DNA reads TGTGCCAGCAGTACCCGGGTAACAGACACAGATACGCAGTATTTT.

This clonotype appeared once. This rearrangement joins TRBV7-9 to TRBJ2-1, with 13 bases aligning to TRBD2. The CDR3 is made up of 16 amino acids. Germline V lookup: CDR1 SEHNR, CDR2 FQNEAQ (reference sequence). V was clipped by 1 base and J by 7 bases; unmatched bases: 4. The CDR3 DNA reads TGTGCCAGCAGCTTAGTCGGACTAGCGGGAGCAAATGAGCAGTTCTTC. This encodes CASSLVGLAGANEQFF. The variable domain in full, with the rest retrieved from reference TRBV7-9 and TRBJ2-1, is DTGVSQNPRHKITKRGQNVTFRCDPISEHNRLYWYRQTLGQGPEFLTYFQNEAQLEKSRLLSDRFSAERPKGSFSTLEIQRTEQGDSAMYLCASSLVGLAGANEQFFGPGTRLTVL.

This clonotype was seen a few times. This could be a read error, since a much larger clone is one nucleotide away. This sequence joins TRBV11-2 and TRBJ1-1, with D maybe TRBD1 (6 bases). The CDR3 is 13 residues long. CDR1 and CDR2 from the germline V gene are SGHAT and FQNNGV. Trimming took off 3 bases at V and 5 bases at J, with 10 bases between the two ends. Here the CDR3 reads CASSFRGKTEAFF. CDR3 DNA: TGTGCCAGCAGCTTCAGGGGAAAAACTGAAGCTTTCTTT.

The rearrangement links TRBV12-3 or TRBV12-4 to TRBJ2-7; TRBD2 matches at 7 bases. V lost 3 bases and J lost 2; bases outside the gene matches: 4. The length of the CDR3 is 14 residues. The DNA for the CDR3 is TGTGCCAGCAGTTTCACTAGCGCCCCCTACGAGCAGTACTTC. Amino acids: CASSFTSAPYEQYF.

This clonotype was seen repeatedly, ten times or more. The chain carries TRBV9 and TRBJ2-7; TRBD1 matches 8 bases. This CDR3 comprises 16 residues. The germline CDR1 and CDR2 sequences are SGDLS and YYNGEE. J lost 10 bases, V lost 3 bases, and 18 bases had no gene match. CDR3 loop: CASSASPGQEQPDQYF. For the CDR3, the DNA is TGTGCCAGCAGCGCCTCACCGGGACAGGAGCAACCCGATCAGTACTTC.

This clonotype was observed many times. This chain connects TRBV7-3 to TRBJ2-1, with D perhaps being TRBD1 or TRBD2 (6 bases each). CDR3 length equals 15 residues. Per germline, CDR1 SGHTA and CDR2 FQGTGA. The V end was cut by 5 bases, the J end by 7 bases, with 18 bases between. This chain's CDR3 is CASSPLRGRGNEQFF. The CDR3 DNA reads TGTGCCAGCAGCCCTCTCCGGGGGCGAGGGAATGAGCAGTTCTTC.

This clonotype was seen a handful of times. This CDR3 is CASSRPSGEKLFF. The CDR3 region has the DNA TGTGCCAGTAGCCGGCCCAGCGGAGAAAAACTGTTTTTT. The chain couples TRBV19 to TRBJ1-4, with D hard to call. CDR1 and CDR2 from the germline V gene are LNHDA and SQIVND (reference sequence). There are 13 residues in the CDR3. Trimming shortened V by 6 bases and J by 8 bases, and 13 bases separated the two germline ends.

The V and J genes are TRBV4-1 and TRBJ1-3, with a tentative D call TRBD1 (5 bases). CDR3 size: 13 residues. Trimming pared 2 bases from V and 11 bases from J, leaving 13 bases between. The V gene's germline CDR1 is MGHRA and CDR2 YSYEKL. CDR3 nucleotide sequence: TGCGCCAGCAGCCAATACGACAGAGTCGCCATATATTTT. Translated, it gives CASSQYDRVAIYF.